This TCR beta chain came from a study of CD8+CD57+ T cells in acquired aplastic anemia. Study at large: DNA from sorted CD4+ and CD8+ cells averaged around 3 ug.

Genomic DNA templated the TCR beta VDJ and CDR3 profiling. TCRdb redid the calling of the reads with MiXCR, one entry per CDR3 protein. The sample includes roughly 250,000 distinct CDR3 sequences, roughly 82% of them seen just once. As for this clonotype: The target antigen is unknown. The conserved phenylalanine or tryptophan normally closing the CDR3 is absent here, so this likely arose from a read error. It is unclear where the CDR3 begins or ends on the DNA, so no DNA is shown, and the CDR3 is as TCRdb lists it.

Only patients with CD8+CD57+ cell expansion on flow cytometry were chosen for sequencing. Severe acquired aplastic anemia was present in all patients. Notes on the study in general: The study found no significant CD8+ Simpson's diversity difference between patients and controls. The study identified more than 25 CD8+ CDR3 sequences shared by patients and controls.

The germline V gene has CDR1 SEHNR and CDR2 FQNEAQ (reference sequence). The length of the CDR3 is 12 amino acids, counting both ends. This sequence joins TRBV7-9 and TRBJ2-4; the table calls TRBD2, which could not be checked here. The sequence came from a human donor with aplastic anemia. The sample taken for sequencing was sorted CD4+, CD8+, or CD8+CD57+ T cells (not recorded which) from PBMCs. The chain's CDR3 is CASSGAVTSEDM.